Below are 25 T cell receptor beta chains sequenced from a single sample in a study of neurological immune-mediated disorders. TCRdb re-analysed the 5' RACE reads in MiXCR, keeping a single row per CDR3 protein. The data hold 35,000 to 40,000 distinct CDR3 sequences, with more than 9% observed a single time. The sample comprised CD4+ T cells from blood. These receptors came from a woman aged 25 to 39 with HTLV-1-associated myelopathy (HAM/TSP).

This clonotype was seen many times. The J gene is TRBJ2-1, the V gene TRBV20-1; a possible D gene is TRBD1 (5 bases). The CDR3 consists of 12 residues. The ends were cut back, 7 bases at V and 2 bases at J, with 9 bases in the middle. Per germline, CDR1 DFQATT and CDR2 SNEGSKA (reference sequence). CDR3 loop: CSVRVTYNEQFF. Here the CDR3 DNA reads TGCAGTGTCAGGGTTACCTACAATGAGCAGTTCTTC.

This clonotype was seen many times. The chain carries TRBV3-1 and TRBJ2-6; D is ambiguous. Germline assignment: CDR1 LGHDT and CDR2 YNNKEL (reference sequence). V was pared by 4 bases and J by 1 base, with 5 bases between. The CDR3 spans 14 residues. The chain's CDR3 is CASSPLSGANVLTF. In nucleotides, the CDR3 is TGTGCCAGCAGCCCCCTATCTGGGGCCAACGTCCTGACTTTC.

This clonotype was detected ten times or more. The V and J genes are TRBV7-9 and TRBJ2-2; 15 bases fit TRBD2. The V and J ends lost 4 bases and 0 bases, in that order; junction bases with no gene match: 3. The CDR3 extends over 18 amino acids. Germline CDR1 reads SEHNR; CDR2 reads FQNEAQ (reference sequence). The CDR3 coding sequence is TGTGCCAGCAGCTCGGGACTAGCGGGGGGCCCGAACACCGGGGAGCTGTTTTTT. Protein: CASSSGLAGGPNTGELFF.

This clonotype has a count of ten or more. V and J are TRBV5-1 and TRBJ1-6; D ambiguous. Deletions cut 3 bases from V and 5 bases from J, with 3 bases between. Germline lookup yields CDR1 SGHRS and CDR2 YFSETQ. The CDR3 is made up of 12 amino acids. CDR3 in amino acids: CASSSNNSPLHF. The CDR3 DNA follows: TGCGCCAGCAGCTCTAATAATTCACCCCTCCACTTT.

This clonotype appeared many times. The CDR3 spells CASSPPAFSGPSTDTQYF. The CDR3 DNA reads TGTGCCAGCTCACCACCGGCTTTTAGCGGGCCTAGCACAGATACGCAGTATTTT. The chain is built from TRBV18 and TRBJ2-3; 7 bases agree with TRBD2. Germline values: CDR1 KGHSH, CDR2 LQKENI. Trimming removed 0 bases from V and 0 bases from J; junction bases left unmatched: 9. This CDR3 is built from 18 residues.

In this sample, this clonotype turned up many times. This chain uses TRBV5-1 with TRBJ2-1; TRBD2 aligns across 13 bases. V shed 4 bases, J shed 7 bases, and the junction held 8 bases outside the gene matches. CDR3 length equals 16 residues. Per the germline V gene, CDR1 is SGHRS and CDR2 is YFSETQ. The CDR3: CASSDAPGLAGNEQFF. The CDR3 DNA reads TGCGCCAGCAGCGACGCACCGGGACTAGCGGGGAATGAGCAGTTCTTC.

This clonotype was counted many times. V is TRBV6-1 and J is TRBJ1-1; D is undetermined. V was shortened by 5 bases and J by 3 bases, with 13 bases between the two germline ends. The CDR3 covers 14 residues. CDR1 and CDR2 from the germline V gene are MNHNS and SASEGT. CDR3 protein: CASSSGSTDTEAFF. CDR3 bases: TGTGCCAGCAGTTCGGGATCAACAGACACTGAAGCTTTCTTT.

This clonotype was seen many times. Germline is not matched at one junction end, which may reflect a read error. The chain recombines TRBV20-1 with TRBJ1-1, with 8 bases lining up with TRBD1. Per the germline V gene, CDR1 is DFQATT and CDR2 is SNEGSKA (reference sequence). The CDR3 is made up of 17 amino acids. The chain's CDR3 is CSALGQGLRRVNIEAFF. Here the CDR3 DNA reads TGCAGTGCTCTAGGACAGGGCCTAAGAAGGGTAAACATTGAAGCTTTCTTT.

In this sample, this clonotype turned up many times. J is TRBJ2-3 and V is TRBV3-1, with D hard to call. V lost 5 bases and J lost 6, with 6 bases in between. The CDR3 extends over 11 amino acids. Germline V gene data show CDR1 as LGHDT and CDR2 as YNNKEL (reference sequence). This CDR3 is CASSDPDTQYF. CDR3 DNA: TGTGCCAGCAGCGACCCGGATACGCAGTATTTT.

This clonotype was counted many times. The V gene is TRBV25-1, the J gene TRBJ2-1; TRBD2 aligns across 8 bases. The CDR3 sequence is 15 residues long. Per germline, CDR1 MGHDK and CDR2 SYGVNS. V lost 6 bases and J lost 0; bases outside the gene matches: 4. The CDR3 nucleotides are TGTGCCAGCAGCCAGGCGGGGGGCTCCTACAATGAGCAGTTCTTC. This encodes CASSQAGGSYNEQFF.

This clonotype was picked up many times. The chain joins TRBV10-3 to TRBJ1-3; the match to TRBD1 covers 7 bases. The germline V gene encodes CDR1 ENHRY and CDR2 SYGVKD. Trimming took 0 bases from V and 0 from J; bases not matched to a gene: 8. The CDR3 runs to 18 residues. The CDR3 bases are TGTGCCATCAGTGAGTCGGGCGCCGGGACAGTCTCTGGAAACACCATATATTTT. Its protein is CAISESGAGTVSGNTIYF.

This clonotype was counted at least ten times. The chain uses TRBV9 and TRBJ1-6, with a tentative D call TRBD1 (5 bases). The germline gives CDR1 SGDLS, CDR2 YYNGEE. Trimming shortened V by 0 bases and J by 7 bases, and 11 bases separated the two germline ends. This CDR3 has 15 residues. The CDR3 nucleotides read TGTGCCAGCAGCGTAGACGGACACTCGAATTCACCCCTCCACTTT. It encodes CASSVDGHSNSPLHF.

This clonotype has a count of ten or more. The DNA for the CDR3 is TGCAGTGCCCCGAACAATAAAACTTCCTACGAGCAGTACTTC. It specifies CSAPNNKTSYEQYF. V and J are TRBV20-1 and TRBJ2-7, with D unresolved. The CDR3 spans 14 residues. V lost 6 bases, J lost 1 base, and 16 bases lay in between. Looked up from germline, CDR1 is DFQATT and CDR2 is SNEGSKA (reference sequence).

Many counts were recorded for this clonotype. This chain joins TRBV15 and TRBJ2-1; D call uncertain. This CDR3 is built from 13 residues. Between the trimmed V and J ends, which lost 3 bases and 5 bases, there was a span of 8 bases. Germline V gene lookup returns CDR1 LNHNV and CDR2 YYDKDF (reference sequence). The CDR3 reads CATSSGMHNEQFF. Written as DNA, the CDR3 is TGTGCCACCAGCAGCGGAATGCACAATGAGCAGTTCTTC.

This clonotype has a count of ten or more. The chain links TRBV20-1 to TRBJ2-7; TRBD1 matches at 10 bases. The CDR3 length is 13 residues. The germline V gene has CDR1 DFQATT and CDR2 SNEGSKA (reference sequence). V was pared by 3 bases and J by 2 bases, with 1 base of the junction left unmatched. The CDR3 protein is CSASGTGAYEQYF. For the CDR3, the DNA is TGCAGTGCTAGTGGGACAGGGGCCTACGAGCAGTACTTC.

In this sample, this clonotype turned up many times. The chain links TRBV29-1 to TRBJ1-1; TRBD1 might be the D (6 bases). The V end lost 1 base, the J end lost 3 bases, and 12 bases lay between the germline ends. Per the germline V gene, CDR1 is SQVTM and CDR2 is ANQGSEA. This CDR3 is built from 14 residues. The chain's CDR3 is CSVEGGQSYTEAFF. CDR3 DNA: TGCAGCGTTGAAGGCGGACAGAGCTACACTGAAGCTTTCTTT.

This clonotype occurred many times. The V and J genes are TRBV29-1 and TRBJ2-1; 9 nucleotides align to TRBD2. V lost 2 bases and J lost 9; bases outside the gene matches: 11. Germline V CDR1 and CDR2: SQVTM, ANQGSEA. The CDR3 covers 15 residues. The CDR3 is CSVENTGTSPPEQFF. The CDR3 region has the DNA TGCAGCGTTGAAAATACCGGGACTAGCCCCCCTGAGCAGTTCTTC.

In this sample, this clonotype turned up many times. This chain joins TRBV20-1 and TRBJ2-5; the D is unclear. V dropped 0 bases and J dropped 1 base, with 12 bases sitting between them. Germline CDR1 reads DFQATT; CDR2 reads SNEGSKA (reference sequence). CDR3 length equals 15 residues. The DNA of the CDR3 is TGCAGTGCTAGAGACCCGGCCCGTGGCCAAGAGACCCAGTACTTC. Its protein is CSARDPARGQETQYF.

This clonotype was seen at least ten times. The chain uses TRBV12-3 or TRBV12-4 and TRBJ2-6; 10 bases are shared with TRBD1. Trimming removed 6 bases from V and 0 bases from J; junction bases left unmatched: 5. The CDR3 runs 17 residues. The CDR3 sequence is CASRPGQGISGANVLTF. Here the CDR3 DNA reads TGTGCCAGCAGGCCGGGACAGGGGATCTCTGGGGCCAACGTCCTGACTTTC.

This clonotype showed up many times. V gene TRBV7-2 combines with J gene TRBJ1-5; D remains unclear. The germline CDR1 and CDR2 sequences are SGHTA and FQGNSA. Trimming removed 1 base at V and 3 bases at J, with 10 bases between. This CDR3 has 15 amino acids. CDR3 coding DNA: TGTGCCAGCAGCTTAGAAGGACTTTCCAATCAGCCCCAGCATTTT. Its protein is CASSLEGLSNQPQHF.

This clonotype showed up many times. The gene calls are TRBV5-1 and TRBJ2-7; no clear D. Germline CDR1 SGHRS, CDR2 YFSETQ. V was shortened by 0 bases and J by 1 base, with 11 bases between the two germline ends. The CDR3 loop spans 15 amino acids. The CDR3: CASSLGSVFSYEQYF. The CDR3 nucleotides are TGCGCCAGCAGCTTGGGGTCAGTGTTTTCCTACGAGCAGTACTTC.

V is TRBV6-5 and J is TRBJ2-2; 7 positions agree with TRBD1. V was clipped by 2 bases and J by 8 bases; unmatched bases: 11. The germline gives CDR1 MNHEY, CDR2 SVGAGI. The CDR3 is made up of 16 amino acids. DNA of the CDR3: TGTGCCAGCAGTTACAGTGTGACAGGGTCGCTAGGGGAGCTGTTTTTT. Translated: CASSYSVTGSLGELFF.

This clonotype was detected many times. V usage is TRBV5-6 and J usage is TRBJ2-7, with 8 bases matching TRBD1. Germline values: CDR1 SGHDT, CDR2 YYEEEE. V trimming: 1 base; J trimming: 4 bases; junction bases outside the gene matches: 7. CDR3 size: 15 residues. The CDR3 sequence is CASSLTSGGLYEQYF. CDR3 in DNA: TGTGCCAGCAGCTTGACGTCAGGGGGCTTGTACGAGCAGTACTTC.

Ten or more counts support this clonotype. The chain employs TRBV20-1 and TRBJ2-2; 10 bases match TRBD2. From germline, CDR1 is DFQATT and CDR2 SNEGSKA (reference sequence). J lost 8 bases, V lost 5 bases, and 8 bases had no gene match. The CDR3 runs 14 residues. The CDR3 nucleotides are TGCAGTGCTCCGTTAGCGGGGGGTGGAGGGGAGCTGTTTTTT. Translation gives CSAPLAGGGGELFF.

This clonotype was detected ten times or more. This chain links TRBV5-1 with TRBJ1-2; 8 nucleotides align to TRBD1. The germline CDR1 and CDR2 sequences are SGHRS and YFSETQ. This CDR3 is 17 amino acids long. Trimming cost V 4 bases and J 0 bases; bases outside gene matches: 11. For the CDR3, the DNA is TGCGCCAGCAGCGCCTCGACAGGGGAGCTGACTAACTATGGCTACACCTTC. It yields the protein CASSASTGELTNYGYTF.